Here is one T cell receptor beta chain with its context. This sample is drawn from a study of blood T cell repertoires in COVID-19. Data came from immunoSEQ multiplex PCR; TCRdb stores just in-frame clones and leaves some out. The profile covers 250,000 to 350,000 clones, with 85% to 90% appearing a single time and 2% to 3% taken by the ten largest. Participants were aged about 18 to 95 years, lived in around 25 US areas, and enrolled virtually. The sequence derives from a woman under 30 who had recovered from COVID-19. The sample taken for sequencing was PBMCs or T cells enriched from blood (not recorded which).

CDR3 bases: TGTGCCAGCAGTGCCACAGGGGCCTACGAGCAGTACTTC. This sequence encodes CASSATGAYEQYF. V and J are TRBV27 and TRBJ2-7; 7 nucleotides agree with TRBD1. CDR3 length: 13 residues. Trimming took 5 bases from V and 2 from J; bases not matched to a gene: 3. CDR1 is MNHEY and CDR2 is SMNVEV in the germline V gene (reference sequence).